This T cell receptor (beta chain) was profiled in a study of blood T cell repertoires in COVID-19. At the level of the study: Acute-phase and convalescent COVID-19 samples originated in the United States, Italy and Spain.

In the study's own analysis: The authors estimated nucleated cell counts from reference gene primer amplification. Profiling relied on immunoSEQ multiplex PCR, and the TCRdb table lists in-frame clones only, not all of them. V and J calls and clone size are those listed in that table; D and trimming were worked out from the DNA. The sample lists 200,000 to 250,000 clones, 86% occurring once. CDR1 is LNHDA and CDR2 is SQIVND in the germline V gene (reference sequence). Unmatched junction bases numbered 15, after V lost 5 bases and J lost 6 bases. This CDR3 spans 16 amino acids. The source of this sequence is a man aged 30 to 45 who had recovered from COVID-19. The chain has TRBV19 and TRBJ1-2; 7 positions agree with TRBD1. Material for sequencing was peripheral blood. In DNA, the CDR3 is TGTGCCAGTAGTTCCCGACAGGGAACCCCCTTTAATGGCTACACCTTC. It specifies CASSSRQGTPFNGYTF.